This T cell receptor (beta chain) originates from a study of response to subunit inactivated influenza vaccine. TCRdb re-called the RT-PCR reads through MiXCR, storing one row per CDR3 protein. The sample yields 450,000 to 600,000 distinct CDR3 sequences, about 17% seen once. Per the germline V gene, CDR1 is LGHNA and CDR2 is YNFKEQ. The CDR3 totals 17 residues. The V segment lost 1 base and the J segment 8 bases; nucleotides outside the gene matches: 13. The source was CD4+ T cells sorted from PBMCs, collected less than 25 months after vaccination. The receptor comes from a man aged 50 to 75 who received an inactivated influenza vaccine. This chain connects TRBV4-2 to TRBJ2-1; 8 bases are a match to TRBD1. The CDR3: CASSQGVAGGSIDEQFF. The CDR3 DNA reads TGTGCCAGCAGCCAAGGAGTTGCAGGGGGCTCTATCGATGAGCAGTTCTTC.